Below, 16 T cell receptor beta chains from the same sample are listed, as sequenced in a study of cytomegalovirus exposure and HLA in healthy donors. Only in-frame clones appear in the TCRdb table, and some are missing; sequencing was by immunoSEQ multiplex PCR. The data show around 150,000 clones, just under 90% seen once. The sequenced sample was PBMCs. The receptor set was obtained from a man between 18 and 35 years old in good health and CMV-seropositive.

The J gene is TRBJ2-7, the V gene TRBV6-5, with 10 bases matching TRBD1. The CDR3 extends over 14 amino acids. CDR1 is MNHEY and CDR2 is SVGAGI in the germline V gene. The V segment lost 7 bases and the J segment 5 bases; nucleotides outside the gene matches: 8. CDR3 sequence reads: CASNSRQGAHEQYF. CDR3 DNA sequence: TGTGCCAGCAATTCAAGACAGGGGGCCCACGAGCAGTACTTC.

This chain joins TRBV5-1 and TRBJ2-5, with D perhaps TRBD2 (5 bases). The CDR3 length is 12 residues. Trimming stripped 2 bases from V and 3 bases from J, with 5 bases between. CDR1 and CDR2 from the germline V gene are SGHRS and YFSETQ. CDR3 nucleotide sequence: TGCGCCAGCAGCTTCGGGGAAGAGACCCAGTACTTC. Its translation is CASSFGEETQYF. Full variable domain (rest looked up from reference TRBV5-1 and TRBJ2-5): KAGVTQTPRYLIKTRGQQVTLSCSPISGHRSVSWYQQTPGQGLQFLFEYFSETQRNKGNFPGRFSGRQFSNSRSEMNVSTLELGDSALYLCASSFGEETQYFGPGTRLLVL.

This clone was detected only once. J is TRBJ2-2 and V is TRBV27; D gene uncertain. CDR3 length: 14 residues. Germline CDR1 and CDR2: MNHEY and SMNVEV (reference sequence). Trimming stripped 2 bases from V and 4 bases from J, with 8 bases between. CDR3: CASSLGHSTGELFF. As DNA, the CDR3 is TGTGCCAGCAGTTTAGGGCACTCCACCGGGGAGCTGTTTTTT.

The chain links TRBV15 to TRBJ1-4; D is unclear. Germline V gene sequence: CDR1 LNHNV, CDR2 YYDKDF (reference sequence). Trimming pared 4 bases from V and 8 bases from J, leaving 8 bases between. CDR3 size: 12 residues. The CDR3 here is CATSTGWEKLFF. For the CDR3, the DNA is TGTGCCACCAGCACAGGTTGGGAAAAACTGTTTTTT.

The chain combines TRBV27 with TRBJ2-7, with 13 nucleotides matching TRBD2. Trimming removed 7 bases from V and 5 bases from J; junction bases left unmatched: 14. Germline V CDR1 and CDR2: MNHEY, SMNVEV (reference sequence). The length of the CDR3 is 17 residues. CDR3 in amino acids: CASTHLGTSGIGHEQYF. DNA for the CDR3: TGTGCCAGCACCCACCTGGGGACTAGCGGGATTGGGCACGAGCAGTACTTC.

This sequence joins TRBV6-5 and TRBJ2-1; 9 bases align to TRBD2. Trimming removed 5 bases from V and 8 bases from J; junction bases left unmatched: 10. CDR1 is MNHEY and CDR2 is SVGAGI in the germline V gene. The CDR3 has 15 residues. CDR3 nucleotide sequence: TGTGCCAGCAGTGGGGGACTAGCACGGGGGCATGAGCAGTTCTTC. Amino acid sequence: CASSGGLARGHEQFF.

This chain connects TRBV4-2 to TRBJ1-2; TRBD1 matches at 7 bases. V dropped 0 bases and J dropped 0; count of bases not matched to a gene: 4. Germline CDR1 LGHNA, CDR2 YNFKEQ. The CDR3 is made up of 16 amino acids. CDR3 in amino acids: CASSQERGRSNYGYTF. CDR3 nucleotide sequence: TGTGCCAGCAGCCAAGAAAGGGGGCGGTCTAACTATGGCTACACCTTC.

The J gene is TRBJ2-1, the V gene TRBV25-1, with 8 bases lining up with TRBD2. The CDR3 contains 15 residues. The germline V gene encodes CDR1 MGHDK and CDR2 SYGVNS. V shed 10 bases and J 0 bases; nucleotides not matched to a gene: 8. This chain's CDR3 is CATQLAGRSYNEQFF. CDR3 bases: TGTGCCACCCAGCTAGCGGGCCGCTCCTACAATGAGCAGTTCTTC.

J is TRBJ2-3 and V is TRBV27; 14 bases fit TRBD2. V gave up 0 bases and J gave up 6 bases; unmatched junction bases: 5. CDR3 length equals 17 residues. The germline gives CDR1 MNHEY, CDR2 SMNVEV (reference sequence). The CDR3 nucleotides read TGTGCCAGCAGTTTATCAGGACTAGCGGGAGGTTCGGATACGCAGTATTTT. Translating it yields CASSLSGLAGGSDTQYF.

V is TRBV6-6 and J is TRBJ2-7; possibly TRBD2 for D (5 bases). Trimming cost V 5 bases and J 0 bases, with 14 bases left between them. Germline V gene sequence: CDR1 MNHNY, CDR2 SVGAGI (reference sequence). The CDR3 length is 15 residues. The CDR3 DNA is TGTGCCAGCAGTCCTCGGGAAGCGACCTCCTACGAGCAGTACTTC. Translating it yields CASSPREATSYEQYF.

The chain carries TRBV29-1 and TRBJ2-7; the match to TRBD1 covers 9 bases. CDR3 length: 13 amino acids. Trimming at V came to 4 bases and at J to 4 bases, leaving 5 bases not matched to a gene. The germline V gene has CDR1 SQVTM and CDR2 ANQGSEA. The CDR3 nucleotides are TGCAGCGTTGCCCGGGACAGGGTATACGAGCAGTACTTC. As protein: CSVARDRVYEQYF.

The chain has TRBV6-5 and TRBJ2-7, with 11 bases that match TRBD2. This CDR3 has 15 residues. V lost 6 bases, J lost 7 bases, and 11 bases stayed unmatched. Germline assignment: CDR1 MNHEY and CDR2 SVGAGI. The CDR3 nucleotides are TGTGCCAGCAGGGTTTTAGCGGGAGGGCTGGGGGAGCAGTACTTC. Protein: CASRVLAGGLGEQYF.

Written as DNA, the CDR3 is TGCGCCAGCAGCCCGGGACTCTACGAGCAGTACTTC. Its translation is CASSPGLYEQYF. This chain uses TRBV5-1 with TRBJ2-7, with a tentative D call TRBD2 (6 bases). The germline CDR1 and CDR2 sequences are SGHRS and YFSETQ. Trimming removed 4 bases at V and 3 bases at J, with 8 bases between. This CDR3 has 12 amino acids.

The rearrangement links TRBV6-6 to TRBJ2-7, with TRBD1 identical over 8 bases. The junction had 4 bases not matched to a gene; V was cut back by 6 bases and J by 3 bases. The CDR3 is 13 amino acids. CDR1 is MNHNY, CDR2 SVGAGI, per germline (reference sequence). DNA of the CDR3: TGTGCCAGCAGCGGACAGGGCATCTACGAGCAGTACTTC. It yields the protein CASSGQGIYEQYF.

CDR3 nucleotide sequence: TGTGCCAGCAGTTTATACGGGGTAGGGTCTTACGAGCAGTACTTC. It translates to CASSLYGVGSYEQYF. The chain combines TRBV28 with TRBJ2-7; D is perhaps TRBD2 (5 bases). Trimming removed 1 base at V and 4 bases at J, with 14 bases between. The CDR3 totals 15 residues. The germline V gene has CDR1 MDHEN and CDR2 SYDVKM.

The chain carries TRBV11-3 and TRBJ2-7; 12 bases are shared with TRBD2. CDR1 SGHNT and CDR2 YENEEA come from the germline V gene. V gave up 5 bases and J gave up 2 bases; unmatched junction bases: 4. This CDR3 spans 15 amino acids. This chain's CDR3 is CASSPRTSGTYEQYF. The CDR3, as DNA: TGTGCCAGCAGCCCACGGACTAGCGGGACCTACGAGCAGTACTTC.